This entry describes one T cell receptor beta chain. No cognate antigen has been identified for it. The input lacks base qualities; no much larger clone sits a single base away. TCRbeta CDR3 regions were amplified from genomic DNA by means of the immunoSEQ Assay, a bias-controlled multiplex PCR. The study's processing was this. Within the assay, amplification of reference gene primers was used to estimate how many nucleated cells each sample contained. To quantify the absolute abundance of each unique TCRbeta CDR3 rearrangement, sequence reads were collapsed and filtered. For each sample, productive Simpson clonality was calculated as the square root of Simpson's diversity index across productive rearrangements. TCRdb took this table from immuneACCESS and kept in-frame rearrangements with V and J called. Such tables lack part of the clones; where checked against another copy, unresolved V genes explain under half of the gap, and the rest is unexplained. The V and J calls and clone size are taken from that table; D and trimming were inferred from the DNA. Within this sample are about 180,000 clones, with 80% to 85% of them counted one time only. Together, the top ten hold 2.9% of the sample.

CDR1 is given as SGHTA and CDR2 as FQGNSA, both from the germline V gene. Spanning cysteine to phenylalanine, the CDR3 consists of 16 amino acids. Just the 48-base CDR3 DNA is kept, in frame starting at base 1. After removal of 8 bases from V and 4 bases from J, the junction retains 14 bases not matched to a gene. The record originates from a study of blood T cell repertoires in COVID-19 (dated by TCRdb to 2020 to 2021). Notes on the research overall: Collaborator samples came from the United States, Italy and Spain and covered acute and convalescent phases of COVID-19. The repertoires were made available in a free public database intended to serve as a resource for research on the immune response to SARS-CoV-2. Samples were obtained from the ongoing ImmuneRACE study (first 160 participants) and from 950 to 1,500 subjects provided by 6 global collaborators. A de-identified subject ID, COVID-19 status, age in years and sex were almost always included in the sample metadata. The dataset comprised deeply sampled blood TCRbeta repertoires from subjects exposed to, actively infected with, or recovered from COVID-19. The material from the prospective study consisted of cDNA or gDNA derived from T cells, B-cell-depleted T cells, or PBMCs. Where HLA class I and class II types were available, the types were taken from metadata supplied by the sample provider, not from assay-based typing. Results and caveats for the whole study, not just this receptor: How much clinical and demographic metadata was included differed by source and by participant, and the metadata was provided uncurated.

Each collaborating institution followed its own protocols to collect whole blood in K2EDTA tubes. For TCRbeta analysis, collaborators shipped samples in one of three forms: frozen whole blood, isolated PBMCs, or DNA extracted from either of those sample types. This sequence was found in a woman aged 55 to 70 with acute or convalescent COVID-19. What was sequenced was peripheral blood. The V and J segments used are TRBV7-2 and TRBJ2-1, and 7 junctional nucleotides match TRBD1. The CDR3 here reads CASVSYRGNTYNEQFF. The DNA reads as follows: TGTGCCAGCGTCTCCTACAGGGGAAATACGTACAATGAGCAGTTCTTC.